The 19 T cell receptor beta chains in this list originate from one sample, sequenced in a study of T cell repertoires in cytomegalovirus infection (dated by TCRdb to between 2018 and 2021). The reads were generated on an Illumina HiSeq 1500. Using fastp trimming at Q25 and MiXCR clonotype assembly, TCRdb reanalyzed the public sequencing data and kept in-frame beta chains. Duplicate CDR3 protein sequences are folded into a single record with the most common DNA and genes. For this sample the table gives under 500,000 distinct CDR3 sequences, of which about 42% were detected only once. The top ten clones comprise 35% to 50% of the sample. Their antigen targets remain unknown. This specimen's treatment or condition label, per the study, means: in vitro stimulation with specific CMV peptide epitopes to enrich CMV-specific T cells. This specimen was cultured PBMCs, taken from culture after CMV antigen stimulation. Receptors were obtained from a human donor in good health (CMV status not recorded). Some clones in this sample may be carry-over from other donors' samples.

This clonotype was found many times. J is TRBJ2-1 and V is TRBV7-9; 16 nucleotides line up with TRBD2. The germline V gene has CDR1 SEHNR and CDR2 FQNEAQ (reference sequence). This CDR3 has 19 amino acids. The V gene end was trimmed by 6 bases and the J gene end by 2 bases; junction bases not matched to a gene: 10. The CDR3 nucleotides read TGTGCCAGCAGTTACCCCGGGACTAGCGGGAGGGAACCCTACAATGAGCAGTTCTTC. Its translation: CASSYPGTSGREPYNEQFF.

This clonotype was detected only a few times. This rearrangement joins TRBV27 to TRBJ2-7; 11 bases fit TRBD1. Germline CDR1 reads MNHEY; CDR2 reads SMNVEV (reference sequence). V lost 2 bases, J lost 5 bases, and 2 bases stayed unmatched. CDR3 size: 14 residues. The chain's CDR3 is CASSLGTGGNEQYF. The CDR3 region has the DNA TGTGCCAGCAGTTTAGGGACAGGGGGAAACGAGCAGTACTTC.

This chain connects TRBV6-2 or TRBV6-3 to TRBJ2-1, with D unresolved. Germline V CDR1 and CDR2: MNHEY, SVGEGT. Trimming cost V 10 bases and J 5 bases, with 9 bases left between them. CDR3 size: 11 residues. CDR3 sequence (DNA): TGTGCCACATACTATAACAATGAGCAGTTCTTC. Translation: CATYYNNEQFF.

The gene calls are TRBV15 and TRBJ1-4, with 7 nucleotides matching TRBD1. This CDR3 contains 17 residues. V shed 7 bases, J shed 0 bases, and the junction held 11 bases outside the gene matches. Per germline, CDR1 LNHNV and CDR2 YYDKDF (reference sequence). The CDR3 bases are TGTGCCACCACCCCGACAGGGATGTGGGCAACTAATGAAAAACTGTTTTTT. Encoded protein: CATTPTGMWATNEKLFF. Filled out from reference TRBV15 and TRBJ1-4, the complete variable domain reads DAMVIQNPRYQVTQFGKPVTLSCSQTLNHNVMYWYQQKSSQAPKLLFHYYDKDFNNEADTPDNFQSRRPNTSFCFLDIRSPGLGDTAMYLCATTPTGMWATNEKLFFGSGTQLSVL.

This clonotype was detected ten times or more. A read error may account for a junction end that differs from germline. V usage is TRBV12-3 or TRBV12-4 and J usage is TRBJ2-5; D remains unclear. The CDR3 extends over 12 amino acids. CDR3 loop: CASSLAPETQYF. CDR3 DNA sequence: TGTGCCAGCAGCTTAGCCCCGGAGACCCAGTACTTC.

On this clonotype: A clone one base away is much larger, so this may be a read error. V is TRBV2 and J is TRBJ2-5; D is uncertain. The CDR3 runs to 10 residues. In germline, CDR1 is SNHLY, CDR2 FYNNEI. CDR3 DNA: TGTGCCAGCAGGGAAGAGACCCAGTACTTC. Its protein product is CASREETQYF. The entire variable domain, with the rest obtained from reference TRBV2 and TRBJ2-5, is as follows: EPEVTQTPSHQVTQMGQEVILRCVPISNHLYFYWYRQILGQKVEFLVSFYNNEISEKSEIFDDQFSVERPDGSNFTLKIRSTKLEDSAMYFCASREETQYFGPGTRLLVL.

The gene calls are TRBV19 and TRBJ1-2; the D is unclear. The CDR3 spans 17 residues. The V and J ends lost 2 bases and 3 bases respectively, with 19 bases between them. Germline V gene sequence: CDR1 LNHDA, CDR2 SQIVND (reference sequence). CDR3 region: CASSIRGFRLRDYGYTF. CDR3 bases: TGTGCCAGTAGTATACGAGGATTCAGGCTTAGGGACTATGGCTACACCTTC.

The chain recombines TRBV7-6 with TRBJ2-7; no firm D call. Germline CDR1 SGHVS, CDR2 FNYEAQ. CDR3 length: 12 residues. V lost 5 bases and J 2 bases, leaving 7 bases between the germline ends. CDR3 loop: CASSTSTYEQYF. The CDR3 coding sequence is TGTGCCAGCAGCACCTCCACCTACGAGCAGTACTTC.

The rearrangement links TRBV24-1 to TRBJ2-5, with 7 bases that match TRBD1. V trimming: 4 bases; J trimming: 5 bases; junction bases outside the gene matches: 9. This CDR3 has 15 amino acids. Germline values: CDR1 KGHDR, CDR2 SFDVKD. The CDR3 is CATSDPETGLETQYF. DNA for the CDR3: TGTGCCACCAGTGACCCTGAGACAGGGCTCGAGACCCAGTACTTC.

This clonotype came up a few times. The chain's CDR3 is CASSSTVDTNDNEQFF. CDR3 coding DNA: TGTGCCAGCAGCTCGACCGTAGACACTAATGACAATGAGCAGTTCTTC. The chain employs TRBV5-6 and TRBJ2-1; D is uncertain. CDR3 length: 16 amino acids. V lost 3 bases to trimming and J lost 5 bases, with 18 bases between them. Looked up from germline, CDR1 is SGHDT and CDR2 is YYEEEE.

This clonotype was counted between two and nine times. The V call is TRBV7-2, the J call TRBJ2-7; 7 bases are a match to TRBD1. After removal of 5 bases from V and 6 bases from J, the junction contained 7 bases not matched to a gene. There are 13 residues in the CDR3. Germline V gene sequence: CDR1 SGHTA, CDR2 FQGNSA. In DNA, the CDR3 is TGTGCCAGCAGCCGGTCGACAGGGTTCGAGCAGTACTTC. This gives the protein CASSRSTGFEQYF.

This clonotype was counted a few times. The genes are TRBV12-3 or TRBV12-4 and TRBJ2-1; unclear D gene. Between the trimmed V and J ends, which lost 5 bases and 8 bases, there was a span of 13 bases. The CDR3 runs to 13 residues. The CDR3 spells CASSPSNSDEQFF. CDR3 nucleotides: TGTGCCAGCAGTCCTTCAAACTCGGATGAGCAGTTCTTC.

The rearrangement links TRBV15 to TRBJ1-2; D gene ambiguous. The V gene lost 1 base and the J gene lost 13 bases, with 13 bases spanning the gap. The CDR3 extends over 12 amino acids. The germline gives CDR1 LNHNV, CDR2 YYDKDF (reference sequence). CDR3 nucleotide sequence: TGTGCCACCAGCAGAGTTGGAGGGTTTGGCACCTTC. Translation gives CATSRVGGFGTF.

This chain uses TRBV7-9 with TRBJ1-4, with 7 bases identical to TRBD1. This CDR3 spans 16 amino acids. Trimming cost V 5 bases and J 0 bases; bases outside gene matches: 6. Germline-derived CDR1 and CDR2 are SEHNR and FQNEAQ (reference sequence). DNA for the CDR3: TGTGCCAGCAGCAACTACCAGGGGGCAACTAATGAAAAACTGTTTTTT. Amino acid sequence: CASSNYQGATNEKLFF.

There are many counts of this clonotype. The chain uses TRBV7-3 and TRBJ2-6, with 8 bases lining up with TRBD2. The J segment lost 0 bases and the V segment lost 8 bases, leaving 6 bases of the junction unmatched. The CDR3 loop spans 16 amino acids. CDR1 SGHTA and CDR2 FQGTGA come from the germline V gene. For the CDR3, the DNA is TGTGCCAGCGGTGAGCGGGGGCGCTCTGGGGCCAACGTCCTGACTTTC. It codes for CASGERGRSGANVLTF.

The V gene is TRBV20-1, the J gene TRBJ2-1; D may be TRBD1 (5 bases). V was cut by 2 bases and J by 4 bases, with 15 bases left in between. CDR1 and CDR2 from the germline V gene are DFQATT and SNEGSKA (reference sequence). The CDR3 covers 15 residues. The CDR3 protein is CSARLLGKGYNEQFF. The CDR3, as DNA: TGCAGTGCTAGACTCTTGGGTAAGGGGTACAATGAGCAGTTCTTC.

This chain uses TRBV2 with TRBJ1-4, with D maybe TRBD1 (5 bases). Germline V gene data show CDR1 as SNHLY and CDR2 as FYNNEI. The CDR3 covers 13 residues. V was trimmed by 9 bases and J by 5 bases, leaving 13 bases between them. The CDR3: CASAGTDNEKLFF. The CDR3 DNA follows: TGTGCCAGTGCCGGGACGGACAATGAAAAACTGTTTTTT. Together with reference TRBV2 and TRBJ1-4, the CDR3 gives the full variable domain: EPEVTQTPSHQVTQMGQEVILRCVPISNHLYFYWYRQILGQKVEFLVSFYNNEISEKSEIFDDQFSVERPDGSNFTLKIRSTKLEDSAMYFCASAGTDNEKLFFGSGTQLSVL.

This clonotype was picked up a small number of times. The chain links TRBV7-9 to TRBJ2-2; D gene uncertain. The CDR3 covers 13 residues. Germline V gene lookup returns CDR1 SEHNR and CDR2 FQNEAQ (reference sequence). The ends were cut back, 5 bases at V and 8 bases at J, with 12 bases in the middle. DNA for the CDR3: TGTGCCAGCAGCCCCACGGTGTCAGGGGAGCTGTTTTTT. It is translated as CASSPTVSGELFF.

This clonotype was found many times. The gene calls are TRBV7-2 and TRBJ2-1; D gene ambiguous. The V end lost 3 bases, the J end lost 6 bases, and 6 bases lay between the germline ends. Germline assignment: CDR1 SGHTA and CDR2 FQGNSA. There are 12 residues in the CDR3. CDR3 amino acids: CASSFAGNEQFF. The CDR3 region has the DNA TGTGCCAGCAGCTTCGCCGGCAATGAGCAGTTCTTC.